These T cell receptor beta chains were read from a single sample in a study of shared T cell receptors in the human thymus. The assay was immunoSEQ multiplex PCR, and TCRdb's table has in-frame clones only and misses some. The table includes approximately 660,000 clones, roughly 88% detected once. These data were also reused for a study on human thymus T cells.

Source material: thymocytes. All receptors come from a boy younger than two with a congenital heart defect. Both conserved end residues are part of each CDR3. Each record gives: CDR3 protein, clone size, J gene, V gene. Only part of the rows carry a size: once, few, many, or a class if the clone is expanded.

CDR3aa: CASSLATTGVDEKLFF; abundance: NA; j_gene: TRBJ1-4; v_gene: TRBV5-6
CDR3aa: CASSQGVDRGRIDEQFF; abundance: NA; j_gene: TRBJ2-1; v_gene: TRBV4-3
CDR3aa: CASSLSLSSETQYF; abundance: NA; j_gene: TRBJ2-5; v_gene: TRBV27
CDR3aa: CASSLEARTNAYEQYF; abundance: few; j_gene: TRBJ2-7; v_gene: TRBV7-2
CDR3aa: CASSLALESTDTQYF; abundance: once; j_gene: TRBJ2-3; v_gene: TRBV5-4
CDR3aa: CATRHRQAYNEQFF; abundance: NA; j_gene: TRBJ2-1; v_gene: TRBV5-4
CDR3aa: CASSQGREQYF; abundance: few; j_gene: TRBJ2-7; v_gene: TRBV4-1
CDR3aa: CAWSVTAGDYNEQFF; abundance: NA; j_gene: TRBJ2-1; v_gene: TRBV30
CDR3aa: CASSLEVGTGYNEQFF; abundance: NA; j_gene: TRBJ2-1; v_gene: TRBV7-9
CDR3aa: CASSSVGGSSYEQYF; abundance: once; j_gene: TRBJ2-7; v_gene: TRBV11-2
CDR3aa: CAWSGVRTTPYEQYF; abundance: NA; j_gene: TRBJ2-7; v_gene: TRBV30
CDR3aa: CACRLAGEVEQYF; abundance: NA; j_gene: NA; v_gene: TRBV30
CDR3aa: CASSQDGNRVTDTQYF; abundance: NA; j_gene: TRBJ2-3; v_gene: TRBV14
CDR3aa: CAIGGDSLGEQYF; abundance: few; j_gene: TRBJ2-7; v_gene: TRBV10-3
CDR3aa: CASSQGGTQYF; abundance: NA; j_gene: TRBJ2-5; v_gene: TRBV28
CDR3aa: CASSLTSGSNEQYF; abundance: once; j_gene: TRBJ2-7; v_gene: TRBV18
CDR3aa: CASSLSGGAGNTEAFF; abundance: NA; j_gene: TRBJ1-1; v_gene: TRBV5-6
CDR3aa: CASSQDRQALSGNTIYF; abundance: few; j_gene: TRBJ1-3; v_gene: TRBV4-3
CDR3aa: CASSVVSGGVSYEQYF; abundance: NA; j_gene: TRBJ2-7; v_gene: TRBV2
CDR3aa: CASSSTSGSELTYNEQFF; abundance: NA; j_gene: TRBJ2-1; v_gene: TRBV11-3
CDR3aa: CASSIGVAETYEQYF; abundance: few; j_gene: TRBJ2-7; v_gene: TRBV19
CDR3aa: CASTRTGATDTQYF; abundance: NA; j_gene: TRBJ2-3; v_gene: TRBV2
CDR3aa: CASSPSASGPKRSGANVLTF; abundance: few; j_gene: TRBJ2-6; v_gene: TRBV28
CDR3aa: CASSQEQGPLGLAGGGSYEQYF; abundance: NA; j_gene: TRBJ2-7; v_gene: TRBV14
CDR3aa: CASSKGWRTSGRTHEQYF; abundance: NA; j_gene: TRBJ2-7; v_gene: TRBV21-1
CDR3aa: CASSPGGLAGEYGQYF; abundance: NA; j_gene: TRBJ2-7; v_gene: TRBV11-2
CDR3aa: CASSRDRVVNTEAFF; abundance: NA; j_gene: TRBJ1-1; v_gene: TRBV19
CDR3aa: CASSQESERRPYEQYF; abundance: NA; j_gene: TRBJ2-7; v_gene: TRBV4-3
CDR3aa: CASTNRDYPTDTQYF; abundance: NA; j_gene: TRBJ2-3; v_gene: TRBV5-6
CDR3aa: CASSLESIMNTEAFF; abundance: NA; j_gene: TRBJ1-1; v_gene: TRBV28
CDR3aa: CASRVAGEVRTEAFF; abundance: NA; j_gene: TRBJ1-1; v_gene: TRBV5-8
CDR3aa: CASSLDGKAALAKNIQYF; abundance: NA; j_gene: TRBJ2-4; v_gene: TRBV5-1
CDR3aa: CASSQDGAGTPNYGYTF; abundance: NA; j_gene: TRBJ1-2; v_gene: TRBV4-2
CDR3aa: CASSLLGGDRDPNYGYTF; abundance: few; j_gene: TRBJ1-2; v_gene: TRBV7-2
CDR3aa: CASSGQGARGETQYF; abundance: NA; j_gene: TRBJ2-5; v_gene: TRBV7-9
CDR3aa: CASSQGTSGRAGAKNIQYF; abundance: NA; j_gene: TRBJ2-4; v_gene: TRBV4-2
CDR3aa: CASSLSSDNGETQYF; abundance: NA; j_gene: TRBJ2-5; v_gene: TRBV7-3
CDR3aa: CASSLAQGGPGANVLTF; abundance: NA; j_gene: TRBJ2-6; v_gene: TRBV5-6
CDR3aa: CASRKKPGLAHLMADTQYF; abundance: NA; j_gene: TRBJ2-3; v_gene: TRBV5-4
CDR3aa: CASRHLAVQETQYF; abundance: NA; j_gene: TRBJ2-5; v_gene: TRBV5-1
CDR3aa: CASSLRVRRESYNEQFF; abundance: NA; j_gene: TRBJ2-1; v_gene: TRBV7-2
CDR3aa: CASSKTGRRGGELFF; abundance: NA; j_gene: TRBJ2-2; v_gene: TRBV6-5
CDR3aa: CASSVAGGRGSYNEQFF; abundance: NA; j_gene: TRBJ2-1; v_gene: TRBV6-4
CDR3aa: CASSDHPPDRFPTSGNTIYF; abundance: NA; j_gene: TRBJ1-3; v_gene: TRBV6-1
CDR3aa: CASSYSGLGGETQYF; abundance: NA; j_gene: TRBJ2-5; v_gene: TRBV6-5
CDR3aa: CASSPLSGRTGELFF; abundance: NA; j_gene: TRBJ2-2; v_gene: TRBV11-2
CDR3aa: CASSLAGVAYEQYF; abundance: NA; j_gene: TRBJ2-7; v_gene: TRBV11-2
CDR3aa: CASSVLQGYQETQYF; abundance: NA; j_gene: TRBJ2-5; v_gene: TRBV5-6
CDR3aa: CASSSIAGGNTGELFF; abundance: once; j_gene: TRBJ2-2; v_gene: TRBV7-2